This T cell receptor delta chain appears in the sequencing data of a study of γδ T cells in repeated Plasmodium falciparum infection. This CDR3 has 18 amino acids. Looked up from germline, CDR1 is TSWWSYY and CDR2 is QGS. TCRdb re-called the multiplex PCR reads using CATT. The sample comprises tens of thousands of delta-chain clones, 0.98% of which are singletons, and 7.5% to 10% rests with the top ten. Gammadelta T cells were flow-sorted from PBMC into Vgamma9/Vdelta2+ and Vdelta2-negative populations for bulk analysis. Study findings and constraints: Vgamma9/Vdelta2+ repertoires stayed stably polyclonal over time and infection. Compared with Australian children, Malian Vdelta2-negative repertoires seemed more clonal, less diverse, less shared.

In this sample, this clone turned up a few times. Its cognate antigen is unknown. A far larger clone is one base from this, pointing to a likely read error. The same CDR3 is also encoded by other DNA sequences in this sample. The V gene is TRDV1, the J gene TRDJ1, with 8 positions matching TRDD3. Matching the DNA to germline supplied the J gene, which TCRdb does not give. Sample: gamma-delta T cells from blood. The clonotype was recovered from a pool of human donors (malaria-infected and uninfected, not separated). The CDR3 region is CALGEARTRDGGCDKLIF. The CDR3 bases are TGCGCTCTTGGGGAAGCTCGAACGAGGGATGGGGGATGCGATAAACTCATCTTT.